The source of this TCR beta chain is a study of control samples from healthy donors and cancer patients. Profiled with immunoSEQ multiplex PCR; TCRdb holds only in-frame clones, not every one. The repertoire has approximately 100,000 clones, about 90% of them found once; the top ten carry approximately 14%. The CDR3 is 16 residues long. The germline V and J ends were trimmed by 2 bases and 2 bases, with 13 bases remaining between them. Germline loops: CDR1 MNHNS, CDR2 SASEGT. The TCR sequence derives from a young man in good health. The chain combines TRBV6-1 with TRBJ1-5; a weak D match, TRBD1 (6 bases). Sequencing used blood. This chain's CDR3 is CASSETGGYGNQPQHF. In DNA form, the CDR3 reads TGTGCCAGCAGTGAAACGGGGGGCTACGGCAATCAGCCCCAGCATTTT.